This TCR beta chain came from a study of Ad26.COV2.S vaccination and SARS-CoV-2 variants. Study summary: Donor was one of the participants in the Ad26.COV2.S arm of the COV1001 trial. In the study, Ad26.COV2.S was injected intramuscularly once, or twice 56 days apart.

Only in-frame clones appear in the TCRdb table, and some are missing; sequencing was by immunoSEQ multiplex PCR. The sample shows fewer than 500,000 clones, around 90% of them seen only once. Treatment defined: some 19 received Ad26.COV2.S at low or high dose, single or two shots; about 5 received placebo; per-sample allocation not given. Day 63 after the first vaccine or placebo injection was the time point for sampling. The V end was cut by 1 base, the J end by 6 bases, with 9 bases between. The CDR3 is made up of 13 amino acids. From germline, CDR1 is SEHNR and CDR2 FQNEAQ (reference sequence). This sequence originates from a person between 18 and 65 years old who received the Ad26.COV2.S COVID-19 vaccine or a placebo. The chain carries TRBV7-9 and TRBJ1-2; no firm D call. Sequences were derived from peripheral blood, sampled in a trial of Ad26.COV2.S vaccine versus placebo. CDR3 DNA sequence: TGTGCCAGCAGCTTAGGGCAGGCGGATGGCTACACCTTC. It codes for CASSLGQADGYTF.